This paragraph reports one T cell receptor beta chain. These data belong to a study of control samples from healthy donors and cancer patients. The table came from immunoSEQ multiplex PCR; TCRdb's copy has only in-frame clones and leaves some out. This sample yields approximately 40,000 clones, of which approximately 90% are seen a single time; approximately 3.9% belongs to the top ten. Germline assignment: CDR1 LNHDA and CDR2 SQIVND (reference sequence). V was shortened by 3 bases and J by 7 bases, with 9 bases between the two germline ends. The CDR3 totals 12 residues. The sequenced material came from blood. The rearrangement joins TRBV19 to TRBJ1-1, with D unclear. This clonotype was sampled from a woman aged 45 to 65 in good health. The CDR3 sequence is CASSMSSGEAFF. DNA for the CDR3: TGTGCCAGTAGTATGTCGTCAGGTGAAGCTTTCTTT.